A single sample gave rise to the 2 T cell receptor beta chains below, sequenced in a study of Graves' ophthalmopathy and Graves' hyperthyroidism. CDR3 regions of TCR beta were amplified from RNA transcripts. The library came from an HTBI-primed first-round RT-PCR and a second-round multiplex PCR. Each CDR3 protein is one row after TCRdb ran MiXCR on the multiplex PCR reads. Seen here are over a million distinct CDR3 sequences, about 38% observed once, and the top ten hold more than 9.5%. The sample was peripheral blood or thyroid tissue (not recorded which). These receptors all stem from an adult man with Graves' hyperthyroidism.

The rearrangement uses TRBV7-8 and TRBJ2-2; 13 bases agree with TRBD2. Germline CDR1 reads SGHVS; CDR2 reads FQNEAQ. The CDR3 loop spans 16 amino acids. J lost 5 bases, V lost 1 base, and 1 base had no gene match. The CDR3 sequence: CASSLVGLAGTGELFF. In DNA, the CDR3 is TGTGCCAGCAGCTTAGTGGGACTAGCGGGAACCGGGGAGCTGTTTTTT.

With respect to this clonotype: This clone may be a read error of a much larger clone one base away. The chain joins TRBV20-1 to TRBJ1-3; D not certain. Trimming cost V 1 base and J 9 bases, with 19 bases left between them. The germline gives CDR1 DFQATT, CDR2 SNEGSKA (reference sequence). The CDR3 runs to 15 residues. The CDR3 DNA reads TGCAGTGCTAGAGGAGGCGTCGGGAACCGAGGCACCATATATTTT. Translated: CSARGGVGNRGTIYF.